This T cell receptor beta chain was captured in a study of T cell changes during pregnancy in multiple sclerosis. There are 13 residues in the CDR3. Germline V gives CDR1 SGHRS, CDR2 YFSETQ. The V and J ends lost 0 bases and 6 bases respectively, with 10 bases between them. The data were produced by immunoSEQ multiplex PCR, yet TCRdb's version contains in-frame clones alone and is incomplete. This table has roughly 47,000 clones, 89% appearing once. V usage is TRBV5-1 and J usage is TRBJ2-7; the D gene is possibly TRBD2 (6 bases). Sequences were derived from CD4+ T cells from peripheral blood mononuclear cells, sampled after pregnancy. The clonotype comes from a female donor with multiple sclerosis, enrolled in a pregnancy study. The CDR3 spells CASSLGTTTEQYF. CDR3 sequence (DNA): TGCGCCAGCAGCTTGGGGACTACTACCGAGCAGTACTTC.